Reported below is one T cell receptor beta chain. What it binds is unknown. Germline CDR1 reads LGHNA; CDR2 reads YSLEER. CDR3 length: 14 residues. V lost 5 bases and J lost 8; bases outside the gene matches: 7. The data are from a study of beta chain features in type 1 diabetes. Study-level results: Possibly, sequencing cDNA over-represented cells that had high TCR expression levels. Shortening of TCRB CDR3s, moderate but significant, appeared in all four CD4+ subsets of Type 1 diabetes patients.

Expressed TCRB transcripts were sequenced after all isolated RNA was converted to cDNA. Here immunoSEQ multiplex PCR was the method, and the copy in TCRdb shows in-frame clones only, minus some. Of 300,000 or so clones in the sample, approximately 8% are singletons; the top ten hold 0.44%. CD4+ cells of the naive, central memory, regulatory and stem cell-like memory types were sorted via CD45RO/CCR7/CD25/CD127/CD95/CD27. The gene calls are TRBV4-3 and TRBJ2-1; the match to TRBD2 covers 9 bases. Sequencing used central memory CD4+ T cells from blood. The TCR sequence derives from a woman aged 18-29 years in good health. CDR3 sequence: CASSGGGARDEQFF. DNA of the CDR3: TGCGCCAGCAGCGGCGGGGGGGCTCGGGATGAGCAGTTCTTC.